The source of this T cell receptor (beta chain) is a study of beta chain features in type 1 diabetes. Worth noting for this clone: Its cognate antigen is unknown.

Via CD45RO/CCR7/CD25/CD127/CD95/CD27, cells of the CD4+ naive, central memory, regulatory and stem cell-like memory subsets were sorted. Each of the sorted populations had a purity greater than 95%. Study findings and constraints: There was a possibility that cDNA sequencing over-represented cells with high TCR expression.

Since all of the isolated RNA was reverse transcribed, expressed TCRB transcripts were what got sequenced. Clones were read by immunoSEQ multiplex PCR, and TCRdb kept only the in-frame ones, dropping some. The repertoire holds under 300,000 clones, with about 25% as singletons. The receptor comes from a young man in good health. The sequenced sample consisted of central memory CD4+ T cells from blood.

CDR3 loop: CAWSVGTGKSPQHF. The CDR3 DNA reads as TGTGCCTGGAGTGTGGGGACAGGGAAGAGTCCCCAGCATTTT. This chain connects TRBV30 to TRBJ1-5, with 9 bases that match TRBD1. There are 14 residues in the CDR3. V shed 0 bases and J 10 bases; nucleotides not matched to a gene: 7. Germline CDR1 reads GTSNPN; CDR2 reads SVGIG (reference sequence).